The 2 T cell receptor beta chains in this list originate from one sample, sequenced in a study of CD8+ T cells in alopecia areata. Described treatment: oral pan-JAK inhibitor, 5-10 mg twice daily. Reverse transcription of extracted RNA yielded cDNA, which provided the sequencing template. Assay used: immunoSEQ multiplex PCR; TCRdb lists only in-frame clones, some missing. The repertoire holds 200,000 to 250,000 clones, with around 66% as singletons. Here the sequenced sample was CD4+ T cells sorted from blood, taken at week 4, from a patient treated with tofacitinib. The receptors here all came from a human donor with alopecia areata.

This chain joins TRBV27 and TRBJ2-5; 12 positions agree with TRBD2. CDR1 is MNHEY, CDR2 SMNVEV, per germline (reference sequence). Trimming took 5 bases from V and 11 from J; bases not matched to a gene: 6. This CDR3 is 13 amino acids long. The CDR3 DNA follows: TGTGCCAGCAGTACAGGACTAGCGGGATCACAGTACTTC. It translates to CASSTGLAGSQYF.

The genes are TRBV5-1 and TRBJ2-1; maybe TRBD1 (7 bases). The germline gives CDR1 SGHRS, CDR2 YFSETQ. With 0 bases removed from V and 5 bases from J, the gap between germline ends came to 9 bases. This CDR3 is built from 14 residues. DNA for the CDR3: TGCGCCAGCAGCTTGGCAGGGGGGCACAATGAGCAGTTCTTC. Its protein product is CASSLAGGHNEQFF. Drawing the rest from reference TRBV5-1 and TRBJ2-1, the complete variable domain is KAGVTQTPRYLIKTRGQQVTLSCSPISGHRSVSWYQQTPGQGLQFLFEYFSETQRNKGNFPGRFSGRQFSNSRSEMNVSTLELGDSALYLCASSLAGGHNEQFFGPGTRLTVL.